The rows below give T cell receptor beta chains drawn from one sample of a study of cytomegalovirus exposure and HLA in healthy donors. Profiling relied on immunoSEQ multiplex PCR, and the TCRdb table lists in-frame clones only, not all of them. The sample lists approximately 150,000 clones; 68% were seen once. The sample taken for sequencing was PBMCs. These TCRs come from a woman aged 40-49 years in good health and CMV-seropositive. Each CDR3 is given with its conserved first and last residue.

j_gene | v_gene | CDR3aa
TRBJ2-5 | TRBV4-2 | CASSQDPSGGAATQYF
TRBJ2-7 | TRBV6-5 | CASSYSAQGTHEQYF
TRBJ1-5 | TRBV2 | CASSDDSPQHF
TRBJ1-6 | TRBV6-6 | CASTTGNSPLHF
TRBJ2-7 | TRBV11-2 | CASSQTGTYYEQYF
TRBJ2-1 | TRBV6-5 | CASSYLGLYNEQFF
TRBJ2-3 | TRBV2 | CASSEDRGPQYF
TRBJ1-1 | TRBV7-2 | CASSLLGQGLNTEAFF
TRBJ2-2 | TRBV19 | CASSGQGYGGELFF
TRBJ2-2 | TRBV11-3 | CASSAGQGALGYTGELFF
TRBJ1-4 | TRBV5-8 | CASSVRGHEKLFF